Listed here are 2 T cell receptor beta chains from one sample, sequenced in a study of CD8 T cells in Susac syndrome. Random hexamers served to reverse transcribe roughly 0.45 to 1 ug RNA. MiXCR was run by TCRdb on the immunoSEQ multiplex PCR reads, yielding one entry per CDR3 protein. The sample has about 150,000 distinct CDR3 sequences, 95% seen once; the top ten hold around 0.15%. Sequencing input: CD4+ T cells from PBMCs. The receptors stem from a human donor with Susac syndrome.

V and J are TRBV20-1 and TRBJ2-3, with 8 positions matching TRBD2. V was pared by 6 bases and J by 2 bases, with 4 bases of the junction left unmatched. CDR1 and CDR2 (germline): DFQATT, SNEGSKA (reference sequence). The CDR3 is 13 residues long. Here the CDR3 reads CSAERGTTDTQYF. CDR3 nucleotide sequence: TGCAGTGCCGAGCGGGGGACCACAGATACGCAGTATTTT.

The V call is TRBV29-1, the J call TRBJ2-5, with D possibly called TRBD1 or TRBD2 (5 bases each). This CDR3 spans 13 amino acids. Trimming pared 7 bases from V and 4 bases from J, leaving 16 bases between. Germline CDR1 SQVTM, CDR2 ANQGSEA. CDR3 bases: TGCAGCGCTGGGGCGAAGGGACGAGAGACCCAGTACTTC. Translation gives CSAGAKGRETQYF.